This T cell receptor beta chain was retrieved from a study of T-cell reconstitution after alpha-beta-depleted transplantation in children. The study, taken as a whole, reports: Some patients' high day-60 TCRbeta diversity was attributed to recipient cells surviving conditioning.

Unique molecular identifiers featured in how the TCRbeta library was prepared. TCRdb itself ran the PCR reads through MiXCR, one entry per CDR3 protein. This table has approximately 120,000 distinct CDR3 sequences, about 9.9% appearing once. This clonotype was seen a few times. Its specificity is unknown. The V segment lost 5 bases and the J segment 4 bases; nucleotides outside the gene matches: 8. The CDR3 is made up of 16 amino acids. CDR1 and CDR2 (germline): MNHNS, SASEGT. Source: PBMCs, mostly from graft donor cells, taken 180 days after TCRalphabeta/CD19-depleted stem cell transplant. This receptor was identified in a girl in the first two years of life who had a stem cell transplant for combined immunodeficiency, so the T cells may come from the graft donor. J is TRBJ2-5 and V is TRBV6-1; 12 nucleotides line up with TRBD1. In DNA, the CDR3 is TGTGCCAGCAGTACGGGACAGGGGGCGGAAGGAGAGACCCAGTACTTC. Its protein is CASSTGQGAEGETQYF.